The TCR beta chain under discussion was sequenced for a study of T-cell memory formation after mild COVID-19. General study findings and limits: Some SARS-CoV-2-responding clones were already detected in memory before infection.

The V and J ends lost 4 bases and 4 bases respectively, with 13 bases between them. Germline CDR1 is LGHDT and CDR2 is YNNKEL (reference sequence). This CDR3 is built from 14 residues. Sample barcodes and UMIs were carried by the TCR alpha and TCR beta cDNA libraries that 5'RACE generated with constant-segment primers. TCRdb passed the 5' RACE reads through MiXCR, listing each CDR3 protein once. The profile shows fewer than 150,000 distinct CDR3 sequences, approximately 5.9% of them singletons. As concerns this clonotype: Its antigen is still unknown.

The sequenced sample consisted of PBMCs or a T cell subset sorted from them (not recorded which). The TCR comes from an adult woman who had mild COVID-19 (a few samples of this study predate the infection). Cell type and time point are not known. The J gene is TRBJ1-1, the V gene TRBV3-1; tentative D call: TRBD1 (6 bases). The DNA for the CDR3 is TGTGCCAGCAGCCTGGACAGAAGGTCCACTGAAGCTTTCTTT. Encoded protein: CASSLDRRSTEAFF.